The clone carrying this T cell receptor (beta chain) was observed many times. Germline CDR1 is SGHRS and CDR2 is YFSETQ. Between the trimmed V and J ends, which lost 0 bases and 0 bases, there was a span of 8 bases. The CDR3 runs 15 residues. From the RACE reads, TCRdb called clonotypes with MiXCR, one entry per CDR3 protein. Altogether about 270,000 distinct CDR3 sequences are present, about 7.7% being singletons, with the ten largest covering more than 0.95%. The sample's time point: pre-sensitization, week 0. Treatment given: therapeutic diphenylcyclopropenone sensitization with weekly scalp DPC. The donor pool consisted of alopecia patients aged 18 to 70 years, considered suitable for DPC. This record comes from a study of human T cells and chemical hapten exposure.

The TCR comes from a man aged 18 to 29 with alopecia areata. Some clones in this sample may be carry-over from other donors' samples. Sequenced material: whole blood, taken in connection with sensitization to the hapten diphenylcyclopropenone (DPC). The genes are TRBV5-1 and TRBJ2-3; D is perhaps TRBD2 (5 bases). CDR3 region: CASSLVRVSTDTQYF. In DNA form, the CDR3 reads TGCGCCAGCAGCTTGGTGAGGGTGAGCACAGATACGCAGTATTTT.